These 2 T cell receptor beta chains were sequenced from one sample in a study of vaccination effects on CD4 cells after COVID-19. Data came from immunoSEQ multiplex PCR; TCRdb stores just in-frame clones and leaves some out. The sample holds under 40,000 clones, approximately 82% seen once. These receptors' targets are unknown. After expansion with viral peptide pools in the ViraFEST assay, antigen-specific CD4+ T cells were sequenced. Having been cultured for roughly 10 days, the cells underwent CD4+ T cell isolation. Participants were vaccinated with two doses of either the BNT162b2 or mRNA-1273 vaccine. Sequenced here: CD4+ T cells from PBMCs cultured with HCoV-NL63 spike peptides, sampled after COVID-19 vaccination. These receptor sequences come from a human donor who received a COVID-19 vaccine. Some clones in this sample may be carry-over from other donors' samples.

The chain is built from TRBV10-1 and TRBJ1-1, with D uncertain. The CDR3 has 13 residues. V gave up 2 bases and J gave up 6 bases, with 10 bases separating them. Germline CDR1 WNHNN, CDR2 SYGVQD (reference sequence). CDR3 region: CASSERFSAEAFF. DNA for the CDR3: TGCGCCAGCAGTGAGAGGTTCTCGGCTGAAGCTTTCTTT.

The V and J genes are TRBV7-9 and TRBJ1-4; weak D call: TRBD1 (5 bases). The CDR3 is made up of 13 amino acids. The V and J ends lost 6 bases and 7 bases respectively, with 12 bases between them. Per germline, CDR1 SEHNR and CDR2 FQNEAQ (reference sequence). The CDR3 protein is CASRGWGGEKLFF. CDR3 nucleotides: TGTGCCAGCAGGGGGTGGGGGGGTGAAAAACTGTTTTTT.